Reported below is one T cell receptor beta chain. As yet, its antigen is unknown. The data derive from a study of identical twins. V dropped 1 base and J dropped 4 bases, with 11 bases sitting between them. This CDR3 spans 14 amino acids. A universal primer site arose from template switching, and cDNA bore unique molecular identifiers. TCRdb reprocessed the 5' RACE reads with MiXCR, giving one entry per CDR3 protein. The table lists around 490,000 distinct CDR3 sequences, around an eighth of them singletons. Whole-study results and caveats: Findings came from cross-sectional statistics, without long-term follow-up of donors. Insertions ran lower in abundant cord blood beta clonotypes, though not in memory repertoires.

Another study also made use of these data, one on yellow fever vaccine responses in identical twins.

Sequenced: CD4+ T cells sorted from blood. The receptor comes from a woman aged 18-29 years in good health. This chain uses TRBV12-3 or TRBV12-4 with TRBJ2-7; a possible D gene is TRBD2 (5 bases). CDR3 sequence: CASSLVDYLYEQYF. In DNA form, the CDR3 reads TGTGCCAGCAGTTTAGTTGACTATTTGTACGAGCAGTACTTC.